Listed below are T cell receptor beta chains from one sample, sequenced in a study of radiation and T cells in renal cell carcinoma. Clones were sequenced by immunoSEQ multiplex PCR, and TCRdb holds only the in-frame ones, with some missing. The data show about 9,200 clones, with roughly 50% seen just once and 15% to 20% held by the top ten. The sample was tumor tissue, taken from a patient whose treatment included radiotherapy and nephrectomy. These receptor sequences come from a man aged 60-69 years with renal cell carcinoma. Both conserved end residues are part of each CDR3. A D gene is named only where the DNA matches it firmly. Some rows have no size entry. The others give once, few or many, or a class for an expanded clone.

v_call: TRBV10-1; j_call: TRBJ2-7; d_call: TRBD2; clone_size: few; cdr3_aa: CASSRLADEQYF; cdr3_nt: TGCGCCAGCAGTAGACTAGCGGATGAGCAGTACTTC
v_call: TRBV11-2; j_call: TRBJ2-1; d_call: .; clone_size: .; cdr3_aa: CASSLDKVANNEQFF; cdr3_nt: TGTGCCAGCAGCTTAGACAAGGTGGCGAACAATGAGCAGTTCTTC
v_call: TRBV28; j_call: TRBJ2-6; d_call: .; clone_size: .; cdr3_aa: CAPVNRSGANVLTF; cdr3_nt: TGTGCCCCCGTGAATAGGTCCGGGGCCAACGTCCTGACTTTC
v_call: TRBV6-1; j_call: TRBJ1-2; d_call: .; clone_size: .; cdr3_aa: CASDLNTGQDGYTF; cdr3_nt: TGTGCCAGCGATCTGAATACAGGGCAAGATGGCTACACCTTC
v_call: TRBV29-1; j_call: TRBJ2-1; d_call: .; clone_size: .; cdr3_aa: CSVPRGRYNEQFF; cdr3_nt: TGCAGCGTGCCCCGAGGGAGGTACAATGAGCAGTTCTTC
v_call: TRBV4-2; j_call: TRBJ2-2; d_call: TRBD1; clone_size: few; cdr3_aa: CASSQKTGEPGELFF; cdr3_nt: TGTGCCAGCAGCCAAAAGACAGGGGAGCCCGGGGAGCTGTTTTTT
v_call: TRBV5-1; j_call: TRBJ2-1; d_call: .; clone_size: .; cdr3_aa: CASSLARSSYNEQFF; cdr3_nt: TGCGCCAGCAGCTTGGCTAGGAGCTCCTACAATGAGCAGTTCTTC
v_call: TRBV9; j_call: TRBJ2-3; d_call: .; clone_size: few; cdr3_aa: CASSASGPDTQYF; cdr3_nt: TGTGCCAGCAGCGCGTCAGGGCCCGATACGCAGTATTTT
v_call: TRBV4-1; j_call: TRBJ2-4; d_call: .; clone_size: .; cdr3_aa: CASSQVISPDLSTKNIQYF; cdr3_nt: TGCGCCAGCAGCCAAGTTATATCCCCCGACCTCTCCACCAAAAACATTCAGTACTTC
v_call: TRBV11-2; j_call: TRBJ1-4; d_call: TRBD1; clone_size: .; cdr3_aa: CASSPRGTGTEKLFF; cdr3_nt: TGTGCCAGCAGCCCAAGAGGGACAGGGACTGAAAAACTGTTTTTT
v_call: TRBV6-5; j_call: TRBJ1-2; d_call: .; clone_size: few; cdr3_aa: CASSYSSFNYGYTF; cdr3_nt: TGTGCCAGCAGTTACTCGTCCTTTAACTATGGCTACACCTTC
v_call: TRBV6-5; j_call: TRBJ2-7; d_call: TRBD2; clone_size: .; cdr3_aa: CASSRTSGRAGYF; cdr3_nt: TGTGCCAGCAGCAGGACTAGCGGGAGGGCCGGGTACTTC
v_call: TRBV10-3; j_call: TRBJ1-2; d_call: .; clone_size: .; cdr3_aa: CAISGEGDLYGYTF; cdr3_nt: TGTGCCATCAGTGGCGAGGGGGATCTCTATGGCTACACCTTC
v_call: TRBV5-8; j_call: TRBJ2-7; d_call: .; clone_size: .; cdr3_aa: CASSPRGVGYEQYF; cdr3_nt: TGTGCCAGCAGCCCTAGGGGGGTCGGGTACGAGCAGTACTTC
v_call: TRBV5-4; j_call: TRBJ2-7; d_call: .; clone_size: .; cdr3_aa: CASSQEDSSFYEQYF; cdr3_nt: TGTGCCAGCAGCCAGGAGGACTCGAGCTTCTACGAGCAGTACTTC
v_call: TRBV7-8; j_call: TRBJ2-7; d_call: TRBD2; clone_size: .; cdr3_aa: CASDSGRNYEQYF; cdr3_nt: TGTGCCTCCGATAGCGGGAGAAACTACGAGCAGTACTTC
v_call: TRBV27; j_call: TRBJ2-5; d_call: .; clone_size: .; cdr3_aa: CASSVGTTETQYF; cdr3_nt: TGTGCCAGCAGCGTCGGGACAACGGAGACCCAGTACTTC
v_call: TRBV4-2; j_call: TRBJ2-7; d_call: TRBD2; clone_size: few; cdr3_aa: CASSQESGSSYEQYF; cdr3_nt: TGTGCCAGCAGCCAAGAAAGCGGGAGCTCCTACGAGCAGTACTTC
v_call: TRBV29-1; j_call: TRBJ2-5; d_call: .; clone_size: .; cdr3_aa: CSGGLQGGETQYF; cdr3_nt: TGCAGCGGTGGACTCCAGGGGGGAGAGACCCAGTACTTC
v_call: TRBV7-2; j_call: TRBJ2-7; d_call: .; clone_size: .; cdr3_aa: CASSLRTLGEQYF; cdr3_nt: TGTGCCAGCAGCCTCAGGACCCTAGGCGAGCAGTACTTC
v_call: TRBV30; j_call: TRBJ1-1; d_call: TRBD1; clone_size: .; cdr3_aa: CAWSRGTGPNGGSGLNTEAFF; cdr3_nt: TGTGCCTGGAGTAGGGGGACAGGGCCGAATGGGGGATCCGGCCTAAACACTGAAGCTTTCTTT
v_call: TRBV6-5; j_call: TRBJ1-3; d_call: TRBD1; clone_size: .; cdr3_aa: CATARDRSSNTIYF; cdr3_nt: TGTGCCACCGCTAGGGACAGGTCCTCGAACACCATATATTTT
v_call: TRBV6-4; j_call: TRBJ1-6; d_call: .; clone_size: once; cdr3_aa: CASSRSPGNSPLHF; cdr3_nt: TGTGCCAGCAGTAGAAGTCCGGGTAATTCACCCCTCCACTTT
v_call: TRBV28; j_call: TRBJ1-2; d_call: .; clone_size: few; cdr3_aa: CASSLYVESSPPNYGYTF; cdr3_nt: TGTGCCAGCAGTTTATACGTAGAAAGTTCCCCACCGAACTATGGCTACACCTTC
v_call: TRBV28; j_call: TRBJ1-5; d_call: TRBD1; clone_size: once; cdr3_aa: CASSLNRGGNQPQHF; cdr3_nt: TGTGCCAGCAGTTTAAACAGGGGAGGCAATCAGCCCCAGCATTTT
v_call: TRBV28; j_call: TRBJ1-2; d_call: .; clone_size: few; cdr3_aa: CASSFSGGPYGYTF; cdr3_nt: TGTGCCAGCAGTTTTTCCGGGGGACCCTATGGCTACACCTTC
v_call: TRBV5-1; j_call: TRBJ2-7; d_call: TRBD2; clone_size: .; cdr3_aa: CASSWGSGNGYEQYF; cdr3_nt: TGCGCCAGCAGCTGGGGTAGCGGGAACGGCTACGAGCAGTACTTC
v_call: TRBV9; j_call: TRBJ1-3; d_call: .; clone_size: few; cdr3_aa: CASSDTGSGNTIYF; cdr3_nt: TGTGCCAGCAGCGACACAGGGAGTGGAAACACCATATATTTT
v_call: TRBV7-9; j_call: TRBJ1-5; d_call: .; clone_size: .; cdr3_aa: CASSLANGQPQHF; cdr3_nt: TGTGCCAGCAGCTTAGCCAACGGACAGCCCCAGCATTTT
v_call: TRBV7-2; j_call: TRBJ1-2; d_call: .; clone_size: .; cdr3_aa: CASTIRWGDYGYTF; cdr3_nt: TGTGCCAGCACCATCCGCTGGGGGGACTATGGCTACACCTTC
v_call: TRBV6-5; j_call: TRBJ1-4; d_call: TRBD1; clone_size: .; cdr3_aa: CASSFVQGNEKLFF; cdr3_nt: TGTGCCAGCAGTTTCGTACAGGGGAATGAAAAACTGTTTTTT
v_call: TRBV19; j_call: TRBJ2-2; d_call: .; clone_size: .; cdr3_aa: CASSIRDTGELFF; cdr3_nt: TGTGCCAGTAGTATCCGGGACACCGGGGAGCTGTTTTTT
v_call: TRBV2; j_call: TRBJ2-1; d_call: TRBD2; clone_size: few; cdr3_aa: CASNGLAGPNEQFF; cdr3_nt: TGTGCCAGCAACGGGCTAGCGGGACCCAATGAGCAGTTCTTC
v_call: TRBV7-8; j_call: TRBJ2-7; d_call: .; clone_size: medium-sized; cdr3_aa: CASSTRTGTYEQYF; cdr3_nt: TGTGCCAGCAGCACCCGGACGGGTACCTACGAGCAGTACTTC
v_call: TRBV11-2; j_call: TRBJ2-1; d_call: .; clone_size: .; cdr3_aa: CASSVTGTSIYNEQFF; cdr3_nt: TGTGCCAGCAGCGTAACCGGGACTTCGATTTACAATGAGCAGTTCTTC
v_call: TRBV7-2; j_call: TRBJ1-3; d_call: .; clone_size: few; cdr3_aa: CASSLDRVDTIYF; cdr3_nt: TGTGCCAGCAGCTTAGATAGGGTGGACACCATATATTTT
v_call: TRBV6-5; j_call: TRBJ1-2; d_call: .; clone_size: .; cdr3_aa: CASSSRQTYGYTF; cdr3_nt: TGTGCCAGCAGTTCGCGACAGACCTATGGCTACACCTTC
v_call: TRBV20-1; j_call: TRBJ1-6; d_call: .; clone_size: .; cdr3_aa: CSARPPLHF; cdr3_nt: TGCAGTGCTAGACCACCCCTCCACTTT
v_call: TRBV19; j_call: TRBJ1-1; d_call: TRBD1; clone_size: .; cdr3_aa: CASSIAQGAMNTEAFF; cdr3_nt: TGTGCCAGTAGTATCGCCCAGGGGGCTATGAACACTGAAGCTTTCTTT
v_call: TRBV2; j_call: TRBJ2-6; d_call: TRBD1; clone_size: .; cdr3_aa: CASSGDRYSSGANVLTF; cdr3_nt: TGTGCCAGCAGTGGGGACAGGTATAGCTCTGGGGCCAACGTCCTGACTTTC
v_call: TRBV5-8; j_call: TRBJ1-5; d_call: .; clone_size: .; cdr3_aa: CASSLRGGNQPQHF; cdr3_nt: TGTGCCAGCAGCTTGCGGGGGGGCAATCAGCCCCAGCATTTT
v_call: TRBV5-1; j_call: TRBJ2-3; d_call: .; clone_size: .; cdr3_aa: CASSTPGNTDTQYF; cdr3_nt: TGCGCCAGCAGCACCCCAGGAAATACAGATACGCAGTATTTT
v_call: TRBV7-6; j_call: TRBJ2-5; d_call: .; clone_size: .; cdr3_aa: CASSLDKGLETQYF; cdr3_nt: TGTGCCAGCAGCTTAGATAAGGGGCTCGAGACCCAGTACTTC
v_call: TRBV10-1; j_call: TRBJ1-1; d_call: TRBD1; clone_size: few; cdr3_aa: CASRGTGVNTEAFF; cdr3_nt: TGCGCCAGCAGAGGGACAGGTGTGAACACTGAAGCTTTCTTT
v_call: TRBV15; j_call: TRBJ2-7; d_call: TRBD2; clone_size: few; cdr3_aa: CATSRDSSGLLYEQYF; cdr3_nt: TGTGCCACCAGCAGAGACTCTAGCGGGTTACTCTACGAGCAGTACTTC
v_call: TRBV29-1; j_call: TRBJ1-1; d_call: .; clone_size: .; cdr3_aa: CSSGEGTEAFF; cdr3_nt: TGCAGCTCAGGGGAAGGCACTGAAGCTTTCTTT
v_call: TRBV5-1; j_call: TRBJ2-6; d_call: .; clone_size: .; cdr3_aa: CASTGTPDSGANVLTF; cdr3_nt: TGCGCCAGTACCGGGACCCCAGATAGCGGGGCCAACGTCCTGACTTTC
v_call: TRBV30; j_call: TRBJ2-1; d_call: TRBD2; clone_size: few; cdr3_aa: CASEREGTNEQFF; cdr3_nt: TGTGCCTCTGAGCGGGAGGGCACCAATGAGCAGTTCTTC
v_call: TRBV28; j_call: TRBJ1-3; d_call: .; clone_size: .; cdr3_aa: CASSFNTGRTGNTIYF; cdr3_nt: TGTGCCAGCAGTTTTAACACAGGGAGAACTGGAAACACCATATATTTT
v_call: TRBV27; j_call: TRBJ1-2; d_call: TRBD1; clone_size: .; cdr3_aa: CASSFSTGLGYTF; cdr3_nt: TGTGCCAGCAGTTTCTCGACAGGGCTCGGCTACACCTTC